This note documents a single TCR beta chain sequence. These data are taken from a study of blood T cell repertoires in COVID-19. On the study more broadly: There were acute and convalescent COVID-19 samples, and they came from the United States, Italy and Spain.

CDR1 and CDR2 (germline): MNHEY, SMNVEV (reference sequence). V dropped 4 bases and J dropped 0 bases, with 10 bases sitting between them. This CDR3 is 16 amino acids long. Clones were read by immunoSEQ multiplex PCR, and TCRdb kept only the in-frame ones, dropping some. The repertoire includes about 82,000 clones, approximately 80% of them detected once, and 12% sits in the top ten. The clonotype comes from a woman aged 40 to 49 with active or convalescent COVID-19. The J gene is TRBJ2-6, the V gene TRBV27, with D tentatively TRBD2 (6 bases). Sequenced input: peripheral blood. For the CDR3, the DNA is TGTGCCAGCAGTTACCGGGGGTACTCTGGGGCCAACGTCCTGACTTTC. This sequence encodes CASSYRGYSGANVLTF.